Following are 17 T cell receptor beta chains from one sample sequenced in a study of cytomegalovirus exposure and HLA in healthy donors. Profiling relied on immunoSEQ multiplex PCR, and the TCRdb table lists in-frame clones only, not all of them. This table holds 280,000 or so clones, approximately 90% found once. Material: PBMCs. The receptors here all came from a woman in her late teens or twenties in good health and CMV-seronegative.

This clone came up once. The chain uses TRBV28 and TRBJ2-5; possible D gene TRBD1, 6 bases. The V gene lost 3 bases and the J gene lost 4 bases, with 15 bases spanning the gap. In germline, CDR1 is MDHEN, CDR2 SYDVKM. The CDR3 is made up of 15 amino acids. The CDR3 sequence is CASSLAGVPGETQYF. As DNA, the CDR3 is TGTGCCAGCAGTTTGGCAGGGGTTCCGGGAGAGACCCAGTACTTC.

The chain carries TRBV28 and TRBJ2-7; 12 nucleotides line up with TRBD2. Looked up from germline, CDR1 is MDHEN and CDR2 is SYDVKM. The CDR3 is made up of 15 amino acids. V was clipped by 7 bases and J by 4 bases; unmatched bases: 8. CDR3 amino acids: CASTYTSGRNYEQYF. Written as DNA, the CDR3 is TGTGCCAGCACATATACTAGCGGGAGGAATTACGAGCAGTACTTC.

This rearrangement joins TRBV10-3 to TRBJ1-4; D not certain. Trimming took 6 bases from V and 6 from J, leaving 17 bases between them. This CDR3 is built from 15 residues. Germline values: CDR1 ENHRY, CDR2 SYGVKD. This CDR3 reads CAISQDGEEYEKLFF. The CDR3 DNA reads TGTGCCATCAGCCAAGACGGCGAGGAATATGAAAAACTGTTTTTT.

This clone has a single count. The genes are TRBV4-1 and TRBJ2-1; 7 positions match TRBD2. This CDR3 contains 11 residues. J was trimmed by 13 bases and V by 4 bases; bases with no gene match: 4. Germline CDR1 reads MGHRA; CDR2 reads YSYEKL. The CDR3 reads CASSRGGNQFF. The CDR3 nucleotides read TGCGCCAGCAGCCGGGGGGGGAACCAGTTCTTC.

The chain couples TRBV7-2 to TRBJ1-5, with a possible D match to TRBD1 (6 bases). In germline, CDR1 is SGHTA, CDR2 FQGNSA. V lost 5 bases to trimming and J lost 5 bases, with 10 bases between them. The CDR3 has 13 residues. CDR3 sequence reads: CASSPQGYQPQHF. CDR3 DNA: TGTGCCAGCAGCCCACAGGGTTATCAGCCCCAGCATTTT. Combining the CDR3 with reference TRBV7-2 and TRBJ1-5 gives the whole variable domain GAGVSQSPSNKVTEKGKDVELRCDPISGHTALYWYRQSLGQGLEFLIYFQGNSAPDKSGLPSDRFSAERTGGSVSTLTIQRTQQEDSAVYLCASSPQGYQPQHFGDGTRLSIL.

The table lists this clone with a few counts. This chain uses TRBV14 with TRBJ2-7; D ambiguous. The CDR3 covers 13 residues. With 0 bases removed from V and 7 bases from J, the gap between germline ends came to 10 bases. Germline-derived CDR1 and CDR2 are SGHDN and FVKESK. The CDR3 spells CASSQDRRREQYF. For the CDR3, the DNA is TGTGCCAGCAGCCAAGATCGCCGCCGGGAGCAGTACTTC.

Note on this clone: The CDR3 ends on some other residue instead of the conserved phenylalanine or tryptophan, so this is likely a read error. No DNA is shown, since the ends of the CDR3 on it are uncertain; the CDR3 is the one TCRdb lists. This chain uses TRBV6-1 with TRBJ1-2; the table names TRBD1, a call not compared with the DNA. Germline values: CDR1 MNHNS, CDR2 SASEGT. The CDR3 has 12 residues if both end residues are counted. The CDR3 sequence is CASRGQGQSLSG.

The chain has TRBV5-6 and TRBJ2-3, with D uncertain. The length of the CDR3 is 14 residues. The V end lost 2 bases, the J end lost 0 bases, and 7 bases lay between the germline ends. Germline loops: CDR1 SGHDT, CDR2 YYEEEE. CDR3 DNA sequence: TGTGCCAGCAGCTTCGCGGCGAGCACAGATACGCAGTATTTT. It is translated as CASSFAASTDTQYF.

The gene calls are TRBV5-1 and TRBJ2-3, with D unresolved. CDR1 is SGHRS, CDR2 YFSETQ, per germline. With 6 bases removed from V and 2 bases from J, the gap between germline ends came to 16 bases. CDR3 size: 15 residues. Written as DNA, the CDR3 is TGCGCCAGCACCAGAGACTCTTCCTACACAGATACGCAGTATTTT. Translation: CASTRDSSYTDTQYF.

The genes are TRBV28 and TRBJ1-1; no firm D call. Germline CDR1 is MDHEN and CDR2 is SYDVKM. V lost 6 bases to trimming and J lost 1 base, with 12 bases between them. There are 14 residues in the CDR3. The DNA for the CDR3 is TGTGCCAGCAGCCCGGAGGGCCCGAACACTGAAGCTTTCTTT. This codes for CASSPEGPNTEAFF.

Here the CDR3 DNA reads TGCAGTGCTAGTGTAAGGGAGGTTCAGTACTTC. As protein: CSASVREVQYF. This chain uses TRBV20-1 with TRBJ2-4, with D perhaps TRBD2 (6 bases). This CDR3 comprises 11 residues. V gave up 3 bases and J gave up 11 bases, with 11 bases separating them. Germline CDR1 reads DFQATT; CDR2 reads SNEGSKA (reference sequence).

The chain is built from TRBV27 and TRBJ1-2; a weak D match, TRBD1 (5 bases). The CDR3 covers 15 residues. CDR1 is MNHEY, CDR2 SMNVEV, per germline (reference sequence). V lost 2 bases and J 2 bases, leaving 12 bases between the germline ends. The CDR3: CASSLRFTGNYGYTF. The CDR3 DNA reads TGTGCCAGCAGTTTACGGTTTACAGGAAACTATGGCTACACCTTC.

The chain uses TRBV5-1 and TRBJ2-7; 8 nucleotides match TRBD2. The CDR3 extends over 15 amino acids. The V and J ends lost 4 bases and 2 bases, in that order; junction bases with no gene match: 8. Germline values: CDR1 SGHRS, CDR2 YFSETQ. CDR3 region: CASSPSGTRAYEQYF. In DNA form, the CDR3 reads TGCGCCAGCAGCCCATCCGGGACTAGAGCCTACGAGCAGTACTTC.

The DNA of the CDR3 is TGTGCCACCCAGGGAACGAAGAGCTCCTACAATGAGCAGTTCTTC. Translation gives CATQGTKSSYNEQFF. The chain links TRBV28 to TRBJ2-1, with D perhaps matching TRBD1 (5 bases). Germline values: CDR1 MDHEN, CDR2 SYDVKM. This CDR3 region has 15 residues. Trimming took off 10 bases at V and 0 bases at J, with 16 bases between the two ends.

The gene calls are TRBV28 and TRBJ1-2; D ambiguous. The CDR3 length is 12 residues. The V end lost 3 bases, the J end lost 6 bases, and 8 bases lay between the germline ends. The V gene's germline CDR1 is MDHEN and CDR2 SYDVKM. This CDR3 is CASSLIEDGYTF. The DNA for the CDR3 is TGTGCCAGCAGTTTGATTGAGGATGGCTACACCTTC.

V gene TRBV2 combines with J gene TRBJ1-4, with 7 bases identical to TRBD1. Trimming took 6 bases from V and 3 from J; bases not matched to a gene: 4. CDR3 length: 14 amino acids. CDR1 is SNHLY and CDR2 is FYNNEI in the germline V gene. CDR3 loop: CASRDRVANEKLFF. DNA for the CDR3: TGTGCCAGCAGAGACAGGGTAGCTAATGAAAAACTGTTTTTT.

CDR3 sequence (DNA): TGTGCCAGCAGCGTAGACAATACGCAGTATTTT. Its translation is CASSVDNTQYF. This chain connects TRBV9 to TRBJ2-3; D is unresolved. CDR1 is SGDLS, CDR2 YYNGEE, per germline. This CDR3 spans 11 amino acids. Trimming left V 0 bases short and J 7 bases short, with 3 bases between.